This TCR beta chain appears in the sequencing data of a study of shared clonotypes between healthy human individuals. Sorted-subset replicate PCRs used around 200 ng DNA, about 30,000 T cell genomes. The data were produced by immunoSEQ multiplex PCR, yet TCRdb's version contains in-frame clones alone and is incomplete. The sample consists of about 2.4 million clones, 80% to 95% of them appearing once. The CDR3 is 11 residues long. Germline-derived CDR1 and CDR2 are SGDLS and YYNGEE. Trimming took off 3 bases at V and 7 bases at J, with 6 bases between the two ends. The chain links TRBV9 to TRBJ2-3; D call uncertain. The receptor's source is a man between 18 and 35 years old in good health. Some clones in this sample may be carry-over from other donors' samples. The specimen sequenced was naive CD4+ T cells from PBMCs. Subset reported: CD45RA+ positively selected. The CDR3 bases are TGTGCCAGCAGCGGGGTTCATACGCAGTATTTT. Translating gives CASSGVHTQYF.